The 23 T cell receptor beta chains presented below share a single source sample, sequenced in a study of T-cell reconstitution after alpha-beta-depleted transplantation in children. Findings of the study overall: At the one-year point after transplant, T-cell counts and TCRbeta diversity were found to come mostly from T cells that had been newly produced.

This sample's TCRbeta library carried unique molecular identifier barcodes. A single record per CDR3 protein comes from TCRdb applying MiXCR to the PCR reads. The top ten hold approximately 8.2% of the sample, which has around 270,000 distinct CDR3 sequences, just over 7.5% seen once. The antigens these receptors bind are not known. Sequencing was performed on peripheral blood, taken 360 days after TCRalphabeta/CD19-depleted stem cell transplant. These receptors were taken from a female patient between 2 and 10 years old who had a stem cell transplant for Fanconi anemia, so the T cells may come from the graft donor.

Ten or more counts support this clonotype. The chain carries TRBV21-1 and TRBJ1-5; TRBD1 was called by the table and not checked on the DNA. TRBV21-1 is a pseudogene segment. CDR3 length: 13 residues. CDR3 bases: TGTGCCAGCAGCAACTCGGGGGATCAGCCCCAGCATTTT. Amino acid sequence: CASSNSGDQPQHF.

This chain joins TRBV6-5 and TRBJ1-2; no clear D gene. CDR3 length: 11 amino acids. V was pared by 6 bases and J by 5 bases, with 7 bases between. CDR1 is MNHEY and CDR2 is SVGAGI in the germline V gene. CDR3 nucleotides: TGTGCCAGCAGGGTCCTTTATGGCTACACCTTC. It codes for CASRVLYGYTF.

Only a few counts were recorded for this clonotype. The gene calls are TRBV30 and TRBJ2-5, with D hard to call. Trimming left V 0 bases short and J 3 bases short, with 5 bases between. CDR3 length equals 12 residues. Germline lookup yields CDR1 GTSNPN and CDR2 SVGIG (reference sequence). The CDR3 DNA reads TGTGCCTGGAGTGTCCTGAAAGAGACCCAGTACTTC. Protein: CAWSVLKETQYF.

The CDR3: CASSFGLAGGPGFGTQYF. In DNA form, the CDR3 reads TGCGCCAGCAGCTTTGGACTAGCGGGGGGGCCAGGTTTCGGTACGCAGTATTTT. The J gene is TRBJ2-3, the V gene TRBV5-1, with 15 bases identical to TRBD2. V was clipped by 2 bases and J by 8 bases; unmatched bases: 12. The germline CDR1 and CDR2 sequences are SGHRS and YFSETQ. The CDR3 is 18 residues long.

Only a few counts were recorded for this clonotype. The J gene is TRBJ1-6, the V gene TRBV7-6, with D unresolved. Per germline, CDR1 SGHVS and CDR2 FNYEAQ. Trimming removed 3 bases at V and 9 bases at J, with 15 bases between. The CDR3 is 15 residues long. The CDR3, as DNA: TGTGCCAGCAGCTTTGACGGACGACCGAGTTCACCCCTCCACTTT. Its translation: CASSFDGRPSSPLHF.

This CDR3 is CASSQDKEETQYF. The CDR3 region has the DNA TGTGCCAGTAGTCAGGACAAAGAAGAGACCCAGTACTTC. The chain uses TRBV19 and TRBJ2-5, with a tentative D call TRBD1 (5 bases). The CDR3 is 13 amino acids. The V gene's germline CDR1 is LNHDA and CDR2 SQIVND (reference sequence). Trimming removed 5 bases from V and 3 bases from J, with 10 bases in between.

There are a few counts of this clonotype. This rearrangement joins TRBV11-2 to TRBJ1-2; TRBD1 might be the D (6 bases). Trimming took 3 bases from V and 7 from J, leaving 15 bases between them. From germline, CDR1 is SGHAT and CDR2 FQNNGV. CDR3 length: 14 residues. The CDR3 loop reads CASSFTGGAGGYTF. The CDR3 DNA is TGTGCCAGCAGCTTCACGGGGGGGGCCGGTGGCTACACCTTC.

The V call is TRBV7-9, the J call TRBJ2-5, with TRBD2 matching 8 bases. The trim removed 5 bases at V and 1 base at J, leaving 12 bases unmatched. This CDR3 has 17 amino acids. Germline V lookup: CDR1 SEHNR, CDR2 FQNEAQ (reference sequence). CDR3 loop: CASSPPGGGPFQETQYF. Written as DNA, the CDR3 is TGTGCCAGCAGCCCACCTGGCGGGGGGCCGTTCCAAGAGACCCAGTACTTC.

Remarks on this clonotype: One junction end does not reproduce the germline sequence, and a read error may be involved. The chain carries TRBV3-1 and TRBJ2-1; 13 bases fit TRBD2. The CDR3 contains 18 residues. Per germline, CDR1 LGHDT and CDR2 YNNKEL (reference sequence). CDR3 nucleotide sequence: TGTGCCTGCAGCTGGGGACTAGCGGGGCCGAGCTCCTACAATGAGCAGTTCTTC. Its protein product is CACSWGLAGPSSYNEQFF.

This clonotype was recorded many times. The chain recombines TRBV5-1 with TRBJ2-5, with D unclear. V lost 1 base, J lost 2 bases, and 9 bases lay in between. Germline V gives CDR1 SGHRS, CDR2 YFSETQ. CDR3 length equals 14 residues. CDR3 nucleotide sequence: TGCGCCAGCAGCTTGTTGGGTGGACAAGAGACCCAGTACTTC. Protein: CASSLLGGQETQYF.

V usage is TRBV3-1 and J usage is TRBJ2-4; D is unresolved. This CDR3 is built from 16 residues. Germline V lookup: CDR1 LGHDT, CDR2 YNNKEL (reference sequence). Trimming took 0 bases from V and 1 from J, leaving 10 bases between them. The CDR3 is CASSQEGLGAKNIQYF. DNA for the CDR3: TGTGCCAGCAGCCAAGAAGGCCTGGGGGCCAAAAACATTCAGTACTTC. Filled out from reference TRBV3-1 and TRBJ2-4, the complete variable domain reads DTAVSQTPKYLVTQMGNDKSIKCEQNLGHDTMYWYKQDSKKFLKIMFSYNNKELIINETVPNRFSPKSPDKAHLNLHINSLELGDSAVYFCASSQEGLGAKNIQYFGAGTRLSVL.

This clonotype occurred many times. The V and J genes are TRBV7-9 and TRBJ2-1; TRBD2 aligns across 12 bases. Trimming at V came to 8 bases and at J to 6 bases, leaving 5 bases not matched to a gene. The CDR3 runs to 14 residues. Germline V gives CDR1 SEHNR, CDR2 FQNEAQ (reference sequence). The CDR3, as DNA: TGTGCCAGCGGTGGGACTAGCGGGTTCAATGAGCAGTTCTTC. Encoded protein: CASGGTSGFNEQFF.

This clonotype has just a few counts. J is TRBJ1-1 and V is TRBV5-1; TRBD1 aligns across 12 bases. With V trimmed by 6 bases and J by 4 bases, 7 bases remained unmatched. CDR3 length equals 15 residues. In germline, CDR1 is SGHRS, CDR2 YFSETQ. CDR3 loop: CASKLGQGAGTEAFF. As DNA, the CDR3 is TGCGCCAGCAAGCTGGGACAGGGGGCGGGCACTGAAGCTTTCTTT.

J is TRBJ1-1 and V is TRBV27; a weak D match, TRBD1 (5 bases). The CDR3 sequence is 14 residues long. The V end lost 3 bases, the J end lost 5 bases, and 13 bases lay between the germline ends. The germline gives CDR1 MNHEY, CDR2 SMNVEV (reference sequence). CDR3 in DNA: TGTGCCAGCAGTTTGATTTCCGGGGGTACTGAAGCTTTCTTT. It encodes CASSLISGGTEAFF.

This clonotype was detected ten times or more. The chain couples TRBV27 to TRBJ2-1; D ambiguous. The CDR3 spans 13 residues. Trimming took off 4 bases at V and 8 bases at J, with 12 bases between the two ends. CDR1 and CDR2 (germline): MNHEY, SMNVEV (reference sequence). The CDR3 spells CASSYGLQYEQFF. CDR3 DNA: TGTGCCAGCAGTTATGGCCTCCAGTATGAGCAGTTCTTC.

Only a few counts were recorded for this clonotype. This rearrangement joins TRBV7-2 to TRBJ2-3; possibly TRBD1 or TRBD2 for D (5 bases each). Looked up from germline, CDR1 is SGHTA and CDR2 is FQGNSA. The CDR3 spans 15 residues. V shed 1 base and J shed 2 bases, with 10 bases lying between them. CDR3 amino acids: CASSLDWGTTDTQYF. For the CDR3, the DNA is TGTGCCAGCAGCTTAGACTGGGGGACCACAGATACGCAGTATTTT.

This clonotype was counted many times. This rearrangement joins TRBV20-1 to TRBJ1-2, with D perhaps TRBD1 (5 bases). The CDR3 spans 14 residues. Germline V gives CDR1 DFQATT, CDR2 SNEGSKA (reference sequence). Trimming removed 6 bases at V and 2 bases at J, with 16 bases between. Written as DNA, the CDR3 is TGCAGTGCCCTTGGGGCGGCGCTAAACTATGGCTACACCTTC. Amino acid sequence: CSALGAALNYGYTF.

This clonotype appeared many times. V usage is TRBV20-1 and J usage is TRBJ2-7; TRBD2 might be the D (6 bases). The CDR3 has 14 residues. V was pared by 4 bases and J by 7 bases, with 20 bases between. In germline, CDR1 is DFQATT, CDR2 SNEGSKA (reference sequence). The CDR3 bases are TGCAGTGCTAAGAGGTGGGGTTTTGCGGGGGAGCAGTACGTC. As protein: CSAKRWGFAGEQYV.

This clonotype was seen a handful of times. V is TRBV7-2 and J is TRBJ1-2, with 7 bases that match TRBD1. Germline V lookup: CDR1 SGHTA, CDR2 FQGNSA. V lost 3 bases, J lost 8 bases, and 9 bases stayed unmatched. The CDR3 is 14 amino acids. The CDR3 DNA follows: TGTGCCAGCAGCTTCGCCCGACAGGGCGGAGGCTACACCTTC. Amino acids: CASSFARQGGGYTF.

This clonotype was picked up many times. This rearrangement joins TRBV28 to TRBJ2-7; 10 bases agree with TRBD2. V lost 0 bases and J lost 3; bases outside the gene matches: 2. The CDR3 is made up of 15 amino acids. Per germline, CDR1 MDHEN and CDR2 SYDVKM. The CDR3, as DNA: TGTGCCAGCAGTTTATGGGAGCGGGGGGGCTACGAGCAGTACTTC. Translated: CASSLWERGGYEQYF.

This clonotype has at least ten counts. The V and J genes are TRBV6-2 or TRBV6-3 and TRBJ1-1, with a tentative D call TRBD1 (5 bases). The germline gives CDR1 MNHEY, CDR2 SVGEGT. The CDR3 sequence is 14 residues long. Trimming took 3 bases from V and 3 from J, leaving 11 bases between them. The chain's CDR3 is CASSYSGGDTEAFF. The CDR3 DNA is TGTGCCAGCAGTTATTCGGGGGGAGACACTGAAGCTTTCTTT.

In this sample, this clonotype turned up many times. The rearrangement links TRBV7-9 to TRBJ2-1; the D gene is possibly TRBD1 (6 bases). The ends were cut back, 3 bases at V and 9 bases at J, with 9 bases in the middle. CDR1 is SEHNR, CDR2 FQNEAQ, per germline (reference sequence). This CDR3 spans 12 amino acids. The CDR3 nucleotides are TGTGCCAGCAGCTTCCAGGGGCTTGAGCAGTTCTTC. It is translated as CASSFQGLEQFF.

Concerning this clonotype: This may come from a read error, since a much larger clone is one base off. This chain links TRBV5-7 with TRBJ2-2; D is undetermined. TRBV5-7 carries the ORF label, with uncertain function. The V and J ends lost 0 bases and 4 bases respectively, with 13 bases between them. The CDR3 consists of 16 residues. The CDR3: CASSLGLLGRTGELFF. CDR3 bases: TGTGCCAGCAGCTTGGGCCTCCTTGGGCGCACCGGGGAGCTGTTTTTT.